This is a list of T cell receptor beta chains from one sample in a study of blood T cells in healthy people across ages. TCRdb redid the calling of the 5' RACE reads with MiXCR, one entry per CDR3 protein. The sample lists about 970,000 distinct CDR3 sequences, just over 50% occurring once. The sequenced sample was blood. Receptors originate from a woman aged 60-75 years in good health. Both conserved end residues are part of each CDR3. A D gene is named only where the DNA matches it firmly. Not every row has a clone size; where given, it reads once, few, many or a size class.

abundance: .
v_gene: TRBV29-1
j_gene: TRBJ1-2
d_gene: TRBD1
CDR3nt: TGCAGCGTTGAAGGGGGGGGGACAGGGAAATATGGCTACACCTTC
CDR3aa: CSVEGGGTGKYGYTF

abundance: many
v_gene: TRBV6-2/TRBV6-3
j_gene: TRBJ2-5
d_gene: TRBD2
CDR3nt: TGTGCCAGCAGACCCCCGAGCGGGAGTAAGGATGAGCAGTACTTC
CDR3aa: CASRPPSGSKDEQYF

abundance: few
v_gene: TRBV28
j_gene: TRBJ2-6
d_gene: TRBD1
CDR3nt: TGTGCCAGCCGACAGGGATCAGCTGGGGCCAACGTCCTGACTTTC
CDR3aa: CASRQGSAGANVLTF

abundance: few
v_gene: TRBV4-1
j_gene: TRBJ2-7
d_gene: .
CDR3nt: TGCGCCAGCAGCCAATTAACGGACGAGCAGTACTTC
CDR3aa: CASSQLTDEQYF

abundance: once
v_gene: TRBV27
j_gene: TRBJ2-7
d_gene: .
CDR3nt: TGTGCCAGCAGTTCAAGGGTGGAGGACGAGCAGTACTTC
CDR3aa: CASSSRVEDEQYF

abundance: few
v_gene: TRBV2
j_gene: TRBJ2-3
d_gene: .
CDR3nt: TGTGCCAGCAGTTCCGGACTGCACACAGATACGCAGTATTTT
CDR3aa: CASSSGLHTDTQYF

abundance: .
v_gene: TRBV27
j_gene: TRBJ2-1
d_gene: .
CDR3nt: TGTGCCAGCAGCCATGGAATCCACTACGAGCAGTTCTTC
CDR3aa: CASSHGIHYEQFF

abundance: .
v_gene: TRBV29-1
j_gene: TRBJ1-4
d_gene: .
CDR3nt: TGCAGCGCCTGGGCCGACAGAAATGAAAAACTGTTTTTT
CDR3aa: CSAWADRNEKLFF

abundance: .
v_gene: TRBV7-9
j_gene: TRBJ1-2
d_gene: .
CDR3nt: TGTGCCAGCAGCTTTTTGGGTGACAGTCCTGATGGCTACACCTTC
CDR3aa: CASSFLGDSPDGYTF

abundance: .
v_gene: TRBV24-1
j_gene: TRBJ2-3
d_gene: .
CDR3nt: TGTGCCACCAGTGACCAGGGGATCTCCTTGCAGTATTTT
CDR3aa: CATSDQGISLQYF

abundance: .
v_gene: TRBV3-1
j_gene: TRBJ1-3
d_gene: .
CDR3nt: TGTGCCAGCAGCCCGGCAGGGAGAAACACCATATATTTT
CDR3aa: CASSPAGRNTIYF

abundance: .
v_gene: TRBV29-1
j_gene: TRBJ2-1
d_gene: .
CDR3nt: TGCAGCGTTTGGCTAAAAACGTACAATGAGCAGTTCTTC
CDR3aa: CSVWLKTYNEQFF

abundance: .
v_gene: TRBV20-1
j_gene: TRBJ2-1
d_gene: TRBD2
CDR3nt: TGCAGTGCTAGAGATCTCGGCGGGAGGGATATCTACAATGAGCAGTTCTTC
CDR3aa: CSARDLGGRDIYNEQFF

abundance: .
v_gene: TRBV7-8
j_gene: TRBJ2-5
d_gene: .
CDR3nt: TGTGCCAGCAGCCAACCGCAGGCGGGGGCCCCAAAAGAGACCCAGTACTTC
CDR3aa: CASSQPQAGAPKETQYF

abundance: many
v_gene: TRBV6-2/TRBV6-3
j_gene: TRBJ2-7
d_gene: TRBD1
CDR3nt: TGTGCCAGCAGTTATACTGGACAGGGGTCCCAGTACTTC
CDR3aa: CASSYTGQGSQYF

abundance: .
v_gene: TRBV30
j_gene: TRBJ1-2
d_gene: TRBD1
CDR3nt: TGTGCCTGGAACCAAGGACAGGGGAGATATGGCTACACCTTC
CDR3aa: CAWNQGQGRYGYTF

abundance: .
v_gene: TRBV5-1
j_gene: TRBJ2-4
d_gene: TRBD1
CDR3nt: TGCGCCAGCAGCACCGATGGGACAGGGGGACCTGGGTACTTC
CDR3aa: CASSTDGTGGPGYF

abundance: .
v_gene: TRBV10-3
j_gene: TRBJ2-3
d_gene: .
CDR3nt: TGTGCCATCAGGGGCGGCCAAGATACGCAGTATTTT
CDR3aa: CAIRGGQDTQYF

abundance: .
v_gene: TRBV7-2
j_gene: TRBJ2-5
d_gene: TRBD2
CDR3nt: TGTGCCGGCAGCTTAAGGCGCGGGAGGGTGGAGACCCAGTACTTC
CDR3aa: CAGSLRRGRVETQYF

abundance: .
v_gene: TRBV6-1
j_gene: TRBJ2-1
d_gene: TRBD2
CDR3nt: TGTGCCAGCATTCTGACGGGAGCGGGATCCAATGAGCAGTTCTTC
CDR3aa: CASILTGAGSNEQFF

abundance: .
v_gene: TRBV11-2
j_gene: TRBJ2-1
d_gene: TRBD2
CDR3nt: TGTGCCAGCAGCTGGAAAGATTGGCGGGAGAGAAACAATGAGCAGTTCTTC
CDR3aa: CASSWKDWRERNNEQFF

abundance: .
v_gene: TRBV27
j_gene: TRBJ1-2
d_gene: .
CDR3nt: TGTGCCAGCAGTCCCCTGCCAGGGAACTATGGCTACACCTTC
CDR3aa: CASSPLPGNYGYTF

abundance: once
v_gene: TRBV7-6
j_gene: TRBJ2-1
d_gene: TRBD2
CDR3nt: TGTGCCAGCAGCGCTGGACTAGCGGATCGGGAGAATGAGCAGTTCTTC
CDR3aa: CASSAGLADRENEQFF

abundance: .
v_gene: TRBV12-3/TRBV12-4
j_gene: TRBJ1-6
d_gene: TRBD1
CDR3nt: TGTGCCAGCGTTCTAGGACAGGTTGGCAATTCACCCCTCCACTTT
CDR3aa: CASVLGQVGNSPLHF

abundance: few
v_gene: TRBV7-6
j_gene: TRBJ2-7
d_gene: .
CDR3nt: TGTGCCAGCAGCTTACAAGGGGGGGCAGTTGGACTAGAGCAGTACTTC
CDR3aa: CASSLQGGAVGLEQYF

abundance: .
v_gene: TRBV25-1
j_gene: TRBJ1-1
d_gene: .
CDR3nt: TGTGCCAGCAGTTTGAAGTCGGCAGCTTTCTTT
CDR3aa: CASSLKSAAFF

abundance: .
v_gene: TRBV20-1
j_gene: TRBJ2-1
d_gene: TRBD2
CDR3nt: TGCAGTGCTAGATGGACTAGTCCCTACAGTGAGCAGTTCTTC
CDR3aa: CSARWTSPYSEQFF

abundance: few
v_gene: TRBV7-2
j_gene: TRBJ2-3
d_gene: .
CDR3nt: TGTGCCAGTCGAGTATCAGGCACAGATACGCAGTATTTT
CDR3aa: CASRVSGTDTQYF

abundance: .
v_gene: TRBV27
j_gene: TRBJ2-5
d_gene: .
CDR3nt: TGTGCCAGCAGCCCGAGGGGTATCCGCCCCTACAATGAGCAGTACTTC
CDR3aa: CASSPRGIRPYNEQYF

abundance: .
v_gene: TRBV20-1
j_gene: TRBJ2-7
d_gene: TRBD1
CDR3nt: TGCAGTGCCCAGGACAGGGGAGAGTCCTACGAGCAGTACTTC
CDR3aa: CSAQDRGESYEQYF

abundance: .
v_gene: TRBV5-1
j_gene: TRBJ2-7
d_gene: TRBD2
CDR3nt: TGCGCCAGCAGCTCCGGGACTAGCGGGCACTCCTACAATGAGCAGTACTTC
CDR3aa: CASSSGTSGHSYNEQYF

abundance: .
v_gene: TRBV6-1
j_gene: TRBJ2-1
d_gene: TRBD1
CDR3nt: TGTGCCACCCTTAGCCCGGACAGGGCCAATGAGCAGTTCTTC
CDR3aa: CATLSPDRANEQFF